The sample holds one count of the clone carrying this TCR beta chain. Antigen specificity is unknown. TCRdb recomputed calls from the reads with MiXCR, one row per CDR3 protein. The sample comprises about 830,000 distinct CDR3 sequences, approximately 29% of which are singletons, and 9.5% to 15% rests with the top ten. The data belong to a study of T cell repertoires in cytomegalovirus infection. About the study: Indications came from public TCR beta signatures; they pointed to CMV infection and to a matching HLA type. Whole-study findings and limits: Ex vivo responses were dominated by HLA-C-restricted CMV-specific TCR beta clonotypes.

The TCR comes from a human donor in good health (CMV status not recorded). Some clones in this sample may be carry-over from other donors' samples. The sequencing used cultured CD8+ T cells from PBMCs, collected from culture after CMV antigen stimulation.

CDR3 in DNA: TGTGCCAGCAGCCCAGGGACGGGTCCGAATCAGCCCCAGCATTTT. This encodes CASSPGTGPNQPQHF. The chain links TRBV4-2 to TRBJ1-5; possible D gene TRBD1, 5 bases. CDR3 length: 15 residues. The V end lost 4 bases, the J end lost 4 bases, and 14 bases lay between the germline ends. Germline CDR1 and CDR2: LGHNA and YNFKEQ.